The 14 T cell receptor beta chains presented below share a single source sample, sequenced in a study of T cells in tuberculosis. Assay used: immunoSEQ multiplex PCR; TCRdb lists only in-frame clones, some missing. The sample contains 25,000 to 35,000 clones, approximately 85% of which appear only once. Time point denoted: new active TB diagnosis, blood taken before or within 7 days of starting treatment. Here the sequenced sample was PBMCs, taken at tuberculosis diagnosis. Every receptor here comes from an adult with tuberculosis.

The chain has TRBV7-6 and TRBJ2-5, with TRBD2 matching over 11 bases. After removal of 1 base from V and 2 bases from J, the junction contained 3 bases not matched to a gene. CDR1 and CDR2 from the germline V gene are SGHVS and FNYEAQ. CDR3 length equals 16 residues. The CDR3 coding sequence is TGTGCCAGCAGCTTAGAGGTAGCGGGGGGGCAAGAGACCCAGTACTTC. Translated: CASSLEVAGGQETQYF. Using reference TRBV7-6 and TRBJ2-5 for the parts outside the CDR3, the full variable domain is GAGVSQSPRYKVTKRGQDVALRCDPISGHVSLYWYRQALGQGPEFLTYFNYEAQQDKSGLPNDRFSAERPEGSISTLTIQRTEQRDSAMYRCASSLEVAGGQETQYFGPGTRLLVL.

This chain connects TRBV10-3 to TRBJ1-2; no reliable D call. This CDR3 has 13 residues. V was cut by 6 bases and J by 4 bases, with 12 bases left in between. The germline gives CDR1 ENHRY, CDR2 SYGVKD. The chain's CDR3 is CAIRNSGSYGYTF. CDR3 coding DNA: TGTGCCATCAGAAATTCGGGATCCTATGGCTACACCTTC.

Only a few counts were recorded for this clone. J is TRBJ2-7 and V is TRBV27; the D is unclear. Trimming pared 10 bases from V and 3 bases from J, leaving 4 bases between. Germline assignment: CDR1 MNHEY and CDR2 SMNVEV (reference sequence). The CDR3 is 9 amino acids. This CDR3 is CATRYEQYF. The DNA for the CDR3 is TGTGCCACCCGCTACGAGCAGTACTTC.

CDR3 in DNA: TGTGCCAGCAGGTCGGACAGTCCGAATCAGCCCCAGCATTTT. Translated: CASRSDSPNQPQHF. The rearrangement links TRBV27 to TRBJ1-5; TRBD1 is a possible D gene (6 bases). The CDR3 consists of 14 residues. V was pared by 6 bases and J by 4 bases, with 13 bases between. Germline CDR1 MNHEY, CDR2 SMNVEV (reference sequence).

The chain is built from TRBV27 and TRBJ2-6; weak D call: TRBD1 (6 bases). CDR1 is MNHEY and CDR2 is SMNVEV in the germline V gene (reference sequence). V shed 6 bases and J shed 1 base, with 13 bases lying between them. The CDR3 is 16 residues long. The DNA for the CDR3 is TGTGCCAGCAGCCCCCTACAGGGATCTGGGGCCAACGTCCTGACTTTC. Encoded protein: CASSPLQGSGANVLTF.

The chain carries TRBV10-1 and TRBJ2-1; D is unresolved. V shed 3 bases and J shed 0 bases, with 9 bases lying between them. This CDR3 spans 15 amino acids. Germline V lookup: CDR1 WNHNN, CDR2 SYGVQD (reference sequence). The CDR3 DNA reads TGCGCCAGCAGTGAAACGCTAGGCTCCTACAATGAGCAGTTCTTC. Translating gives CASSETLGSYNEQFF.

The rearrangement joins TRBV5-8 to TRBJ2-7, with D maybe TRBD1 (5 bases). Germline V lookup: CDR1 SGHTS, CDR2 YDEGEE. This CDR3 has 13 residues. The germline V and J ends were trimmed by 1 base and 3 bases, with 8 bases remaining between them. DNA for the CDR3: TGTGCCAGCAGCTTGAAGGGGTTCTACGAGCAGTACTTC. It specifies CASSLKGFYEQYF.

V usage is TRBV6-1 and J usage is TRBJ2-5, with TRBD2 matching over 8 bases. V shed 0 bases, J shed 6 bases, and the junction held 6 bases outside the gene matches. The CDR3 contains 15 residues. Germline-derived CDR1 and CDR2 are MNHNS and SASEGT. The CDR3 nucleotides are TGTGCCAGCAGTGAAGCGGCGGGGGGTTCAAAGACCCAGTACTTC. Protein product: CASSEAAGGSKTQYF.

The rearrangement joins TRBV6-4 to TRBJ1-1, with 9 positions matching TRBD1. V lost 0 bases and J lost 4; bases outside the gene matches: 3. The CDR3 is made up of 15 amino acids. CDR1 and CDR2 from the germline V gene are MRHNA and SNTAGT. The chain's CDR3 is CASSDSGTGSTEAFF. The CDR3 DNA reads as TGTGCCAGCAGTGACTCTGGGACAGGGTCCACTGAAGCTTTCTTT.

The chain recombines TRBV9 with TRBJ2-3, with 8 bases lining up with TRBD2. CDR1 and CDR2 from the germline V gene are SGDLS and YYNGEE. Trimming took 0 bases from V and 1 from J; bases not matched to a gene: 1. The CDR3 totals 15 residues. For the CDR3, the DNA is TGTGCCAGCAGCGTAGGGGGACTAGGCACAGATACGCAGTATTTT. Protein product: CASSVGGLGTDTQYF.

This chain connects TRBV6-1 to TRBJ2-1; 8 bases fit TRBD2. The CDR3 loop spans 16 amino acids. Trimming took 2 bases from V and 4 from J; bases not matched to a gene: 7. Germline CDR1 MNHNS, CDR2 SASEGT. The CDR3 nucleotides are TGTGCCAGCAGTGAAAGGGGCGGGGGGACTTACAATGAGCAGTTCTTC. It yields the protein CASSERGGGTYNEQFF.

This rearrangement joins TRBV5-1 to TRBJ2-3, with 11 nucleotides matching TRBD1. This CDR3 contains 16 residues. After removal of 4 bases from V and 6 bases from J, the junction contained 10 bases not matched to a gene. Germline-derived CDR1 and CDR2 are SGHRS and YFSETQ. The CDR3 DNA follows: TGCGCCAGCAGCCTCATAGGACAGGGGGCTTCTGATACGCAGTATTTT. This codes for CASSLIGQGASDTQYF.

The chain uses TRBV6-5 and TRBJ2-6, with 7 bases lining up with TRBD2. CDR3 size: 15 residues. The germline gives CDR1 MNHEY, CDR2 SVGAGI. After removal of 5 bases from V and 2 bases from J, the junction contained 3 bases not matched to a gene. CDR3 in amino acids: CASSPTSAGANVLTF. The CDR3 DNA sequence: TGTGCCAGCAGTCCCACTAGCGCTGGGGCCAACGTCCTGACTTTC.

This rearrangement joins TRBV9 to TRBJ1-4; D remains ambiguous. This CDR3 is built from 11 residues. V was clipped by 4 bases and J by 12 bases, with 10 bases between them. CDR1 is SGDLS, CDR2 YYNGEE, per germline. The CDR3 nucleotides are TGTGCCAGCAGCCCAGGCGCCGAACTGTTTTTT. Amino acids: CASSPGAELFF. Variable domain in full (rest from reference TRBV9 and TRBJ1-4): DSGVTQTPKHLITATGQRVTLRCSPRSGDLSVYWYQQSLDQGLQFLIQYYNGEERAKGNILERFSAQQFPDLHSELNLSSLELGDSALYFCASSPGAELFFGSGTQLSVL.